One T cell receptor beta chain is described in this entry. The source of the sample is a study of cytomegalovirus exposure and HLA in healthy donors. The V end was cut by 5 bases, the J end by 0 bases, with 17 bases between. The CDR3 contains 16 residues. Germline lookup yields CDR1 SEHNR and CDR2 FQNEAQ (reference sequence). Primers: 60 Vbeta forward and 13 Jbeta reverse. Generated by immunoSEQ multiplex PCR, the TCRdb table keeps only in-frame clones and is missing some. This repertoire comprises around 97,000 clones; its ten largest clones make up around 3.2%. This sequence originates from a man aged 40-55 years in good health and CMV-seronegative. This chain uses TRBV7-9 with TRBJ2-7, with a tentative D call TRBD2 (5 bases). Sequencing used PBMCs. CDR3 DNA sequence: TGTGCCAGCAGCCTTAGGGCGGCGGGCGCCTCCTACGAGCAGTACTTC. Residues: CASSLRAAGASYEQYF.